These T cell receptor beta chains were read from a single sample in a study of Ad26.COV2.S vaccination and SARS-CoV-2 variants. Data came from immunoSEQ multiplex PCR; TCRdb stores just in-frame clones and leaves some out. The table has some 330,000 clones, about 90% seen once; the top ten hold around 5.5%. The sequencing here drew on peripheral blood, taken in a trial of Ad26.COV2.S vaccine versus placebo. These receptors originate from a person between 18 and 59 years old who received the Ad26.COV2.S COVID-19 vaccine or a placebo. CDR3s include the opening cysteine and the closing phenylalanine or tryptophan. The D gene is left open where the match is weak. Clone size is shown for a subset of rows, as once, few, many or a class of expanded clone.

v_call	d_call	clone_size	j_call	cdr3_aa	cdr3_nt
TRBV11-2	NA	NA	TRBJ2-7	CASSHKLAYEQYF	TGTGCCAGCAGCCACAAATTGGCCTACGAGCAGTACTTC
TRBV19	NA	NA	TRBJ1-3	CASSVTADSGNTIYF	TGTGCCAGTAGTGTCACAGCAGACTCTGGAAACACCATATATTTT
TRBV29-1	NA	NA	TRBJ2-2	CSVEAPVGGTNTGELFF	TGCAGCGTTGAAGCACCCGTGGGTGGCACGAACACCGGGGAGCTGTTTTTT
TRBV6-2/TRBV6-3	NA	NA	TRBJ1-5	CASSYLGLSNQPQHF	TGTGCCAGCAGTTACCTGGGACTTAGCAATCAGCCCCAGCATTTT
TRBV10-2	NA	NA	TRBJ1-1	CASSDYRVTEAFF	TGCGCCAGCAGTGACTACAGGGTCACTGAAGCTTTCTTT
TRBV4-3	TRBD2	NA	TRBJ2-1	CASSQALAAIYNEQFF	TGCGCCAGCAGCCAAGCCCTAGCGGCGATCTACAATGAGCAGTTCTTC
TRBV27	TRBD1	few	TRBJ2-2	CATQRTGNTGELFF	TGTGCCACACAGAGGACAGGGAACACCGGGGAGCTGTTTTTT
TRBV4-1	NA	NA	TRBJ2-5	CASSQERKLGGEETQYF	TGCGCCAGCAGCCAAGAAAGGAAGCTAGGGGGGGAAGAGACCCAGTACTTC
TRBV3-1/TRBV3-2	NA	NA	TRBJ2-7	CASSQVSTPQYF	TGTGCCAGCAGCCAAGTCAGTACTCCCCAGTACTTC
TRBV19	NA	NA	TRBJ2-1	CASSISGTTEQFF	TGTGCCAGTAGTATCTCCGGGACCACCGAGCAGTTCTTC
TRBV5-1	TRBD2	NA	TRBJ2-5	CASSLEAGGLAGNQETQYF	TGCGCCAGCAGCTTGGAGGCTGGAGGACTAGCGGGGAACCAAGAGACCCAGTACTTC
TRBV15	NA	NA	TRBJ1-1	CATSSQAPRANTEAFF	TGTGCCACCAGTTCACAGGCTCCCCGAGCTAACACTGAAGCTTTCTTT
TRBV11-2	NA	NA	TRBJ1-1	CASSSPFNKNTEAFF	TGTGCCAGCAGCTCCCCATTCAACAAGAACACTGAAGCTTTCTTT
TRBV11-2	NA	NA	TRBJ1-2	CASSLSWGNYGYTF	TGTGCCAGCAGCTTATCGTGGGGGAACTATGGCTACACCTTC